These T cell receptor beta chains were read from a single sample in a study of OX40 agonist ivuxolimab in advanced cancers. Profiling relied on immunoSEQ multiplex PCR, and the TCRdb table lists in-frame clones only, not all of them. The sample has fewer than 95,000 clones, about 82% seen once. The material was CD4+ or CD8+ T cells sorted from blood, obtained in a trial of the OX40 agonist ivuxolimab. The receptors shown here come from an adult with an advanced solid tumor such as melanoma, head and neck, liver or kidney cancer. CDR3s include the opening cysteine and the closing phenylalanine or tryptophan. Fields, in order: V gene, J gene, clone size, D gene, CDR3 protein, CDR3 DNA. A D gene is named only where the DNA matches it firmly. Expanded clones get a size class; other rows say once, few or many, or leave the size out.

TRBV4-3	TRBJ1-5	.	.	CASSQDSAGTNQPQHF	TGCGCCAGCAGCCAAGATAGCGCAGGTACAAATCAGCCCCAGCATTTT
TRBV7-2	TRBJ2-1	.	TRBD1	CASRPWDSPYNEQFF	TGTGCCAGCCGACCGTGGGACAGTCCGTACAATGAGCAGTTCTTC
TRBV5-1	TRBJ2-2	.	TRBD1	CASHRQGAVTGELFF	TGCGCCAGCCATCGACAGGGGGCGGTCACCGGGGAGCTGTTTTTT
TRBV6-5	TRBJ1-1	.	.	CASSYNGGAGKAFF	TGTGCCAGCAGTTACAATGGGGGGGCTGGGAAAGCTTTCTTT
TRBV6-5	TRBJ2-5	.	.	CASRQPGEAQETQYF	TGTGCCAGCAGACAACCCGGGGAGGCCCAAGAGACCCAGTACTTC
TRBV29-1	TRBJ1-4	once	TRBD1	CSVDGQGEKLFF	TGCAGCGTTGACGGACAGGGTGAAAAACTGTTTTTT
TRBV6-5	TRBJ1-5	.	.	CASSYSGQGEQPQHF	TGTGCCAGCAGTTACTCCGGCCAGGGCGAACAGCCCCAGCATTTT
TRBV6-6	TRBJ2-3	few	.	CASTGGTDTQYF	TGTGCCAGCACCGGCGGGACAGATACGCAGTATTTT
TRBV19	TRBJ1-1	.	.	CASIPQGVFGWTAFF	TGTGCCAGTATTCCTCAAGGGGTATTCGGCTGGACAGCTTTCTTT
TRBV7-9	TRBJ2-5	.	TRBD1	CASSWGQQLETQYF	TGTGCCAGCAGCTGGGGACAGCAACTAGAGACCCAGTACTTC
TRBV30	TRBJ1-3	.	.	CAWSPTGTTGNTIYF	TGTGCCTGGAGTCCAACCGGGACCACTGGAAACACCATATATTTT
TRBV5-1	TRBJ1-1	.	TRBD1	CASSWGAGGAYTEAFF	TGCGCCAGCAGCTGGGGAGCAGGGGGCGCGTACACTGAAGCTTTCTTT
TRBV10-3	TRBJ2-1	.	TRBD2	CAIRGLAGPYNEQFF	TGTGCCATCAGGGGACTAGCGGGGCCCTACAATGAGCAGTTCTTC
TRBV30	TRBJ1-6	.	TRBD1	CAWSVQQGGTPLHF	TGTGCCTGGAGTGTGCAACAGGGGGGTACACCCCTCCACTTT
TRBV27	TRBJ2-7	.	.	CASSHSQGREQYF	TGTGCCAGCAGCCACTCTCAGGGGCGAGAGCAGTACTTC
TRBV19	TRBJ2-7	once	.	CASSVQGGSSYEQYF	TGTGCCAGTAGTGTTCAGGGGGGCAGCTCCTACGAGCAGTACTTC
TRBV11-2	TRBJ1-1	.	.	CASRPNGGFFTEAFF	TGTGCCAGCAGACCCAACGGGGGCTTTTTCACTGAAGCTTTCTTT
TRBV6-6	TRBJ1-1	.	.	CASTPPGLNTEAFF	TGTGCCAGCACCCCACCGGGCCTGAACACTGAAGCTTTCTTT
TRBV7-9	TRBJ2-1	.	TRBD1	CASRAGTGPNNEQFF	TGTGCCAGCAGAGCCGGGACAGGCCCCAACAATGAGCAGTTCTTC
TRBV6-5	TRBJ2-7	.	.	CASSLDSYEQYF	TGTGCCAGCAGTTTGGACAGCTACGAGCAGTACTTC
TRBV6-5	TRBJ1-2	once	.	CASSPDSNYGYTF	TGTGCCAGCAGCCCCGACAGTAACTATGGCTACACCTTC
TRBV19	TRBJ1-3	.	.	CASSMLSGSGNTIYF	TGTGCCAGTAGTATGCTCTCGGGGTCTGGAAACACCATATATTTT
TRBV6-1	TRBJ2-7	once	.	CASSERDQTYREQYF	TGTGCCAGCAGTGAAAGGGACCAGACATACCGCGAGCAGTACTTC
TRBV7-9	TRBJ2-5	.	.	CASSLGRDPFQETQYF	TGTGCCAGCAGCTTAGGTCGGGACCCGTTCCAAGAGACCCAGTACTTC
TRBV9	TRBJ1-2	once	.	CASSVDSRTGYGYTF	TGTGCCAGCAGCGTAGATTCGAGGACGGGCTATGGCTACACCTTC
TRBV6-5	TRBJ2-1	once	.	CASSRMARSEQFF	TGTGCCAGCAGTCGAATGGCCAGGAGTGAGCAGTTCTTC
TRBV7-2	TRBJ2-6	.	.	CASTTRGSSGANVLTF	TGTGCCAGCACCACCAGGGGAAGCTCTGGGGCCAACGTCCTGACTTTC
TRBV6-1	TRBJ1-2	.	.	CASSEEMESYGYTF	TGTGCCAGCAGTGAAGAGATGGAAAGCTATGGCTACACCTTC
TRBV7-2	TRBJ2-7	.	.	CASSSMTVYEQYF	TGTGCCAGCAGTTCTATGACAGTCTACGAGCAGTACTTC
TRBV7-2	TRBJ2-3	.	TRBD2	CASSLTGGQGTDTQYF	TGTGCCAGCAGCTTAACGGGGGGGCAGGGCACAGATACGCAGTATTTT
TRBV6-6	TRBJ1-2	.	TRBD1	CASSHPPGQGAGTF	TGTGCCAGCAGCCATCCCCCGGGACAGGGGGCAGGCACCTTC
TRBV29-1	TRBJ2-3	.	TRBD1	CSVGEGQGQYF	TGCAGCGTTGGGGAGGGACAGGGGCAGTATTTT
TRBV2	TRBJ1-6	few	.	CASSKPGTTNSPLHF	TGTGCCAGCAGTAAACCCGGGACTACTAATTCACCCCTCCACTTT